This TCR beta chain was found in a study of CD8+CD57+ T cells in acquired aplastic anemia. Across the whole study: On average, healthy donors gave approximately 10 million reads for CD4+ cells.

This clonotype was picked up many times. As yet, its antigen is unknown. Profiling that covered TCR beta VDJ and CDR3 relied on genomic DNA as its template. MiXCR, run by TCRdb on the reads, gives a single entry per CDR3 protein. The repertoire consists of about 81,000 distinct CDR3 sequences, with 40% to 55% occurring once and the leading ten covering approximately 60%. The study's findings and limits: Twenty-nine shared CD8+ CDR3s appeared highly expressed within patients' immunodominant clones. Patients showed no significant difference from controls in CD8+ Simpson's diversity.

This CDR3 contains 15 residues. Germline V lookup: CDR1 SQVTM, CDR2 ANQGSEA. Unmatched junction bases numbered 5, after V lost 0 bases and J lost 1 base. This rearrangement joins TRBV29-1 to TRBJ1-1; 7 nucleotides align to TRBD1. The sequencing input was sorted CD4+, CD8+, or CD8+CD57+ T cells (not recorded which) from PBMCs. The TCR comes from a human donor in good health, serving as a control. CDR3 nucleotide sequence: TGCAGCGTTGAAGAGGGCCAGGGGGGGAACACTGAAGCTTTCTTT. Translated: CSVEEGQGGNTEAFF.